The 17 T cell receptor beta chains in this list originate from one sample, sequenced in a study of T cell repertoires in cytomegalovirus infection. These TCRs are of unknown antigen specificity. MiXCR was run by TCRdb on the reads, yielding one entry per CDR3 protein. The sample records hundreds of thousands of distinct CDR3 sequences, 30% to 40% being singletons. The specimen was cultured PBMCs, collected from culture after CMV antigen stimulation. All receptors derive from a human donor in good health (CMV status not recorded). Some clones in this sample may be carry-over from other donors' samples.

The rearrangement uses TRBV18 and TRBJ1-5; 9 bases line up with TRBD1. Germline values: CDR1 KGHSH, CDR2 LQKENI. This CDR3 is built from 14 residues. V lost 0 bases, J lost 11 bases, and 5 bases stayed unmatched. The CDR3 is CASSPPGTGTAQHF. Written as DNA, the CDR3 is TGTGCCAGCTCACCACCAGGGACAGGGACGGCCCAGCATTTT.

The sample holds a few counts of this clonotype. The V call is TRBV5-1, the J call TRBJ1-2, with D maybe TRBD1 (5 bases). This CDR3 is built from 15 residues. Germline assignment: CDR1 SGHRS and CDR2 YFSETQ. The germline V and J ends were trimmed by 0 bases and 8 bases, with 17 bases remaining between them. This CDR3 is CASSLAISGVDGYTF. The CDR3, as DNA: TGCGCCAGCAGCTTGGCCATCTCGGGGGTTGACGGCTACACCTTC.

This clonotype has just one count. The V and J genes are TRBV7-9 and TRBJ2-5; perhaps TRBD2 as D (6 bases). V shed 5 bases and J shed 3 bases, with 13 bases lying between them. Looked up from germline, CDR1 is SEHNR and CDR2 is FQNEAQ (reference sequence). The CDR3 runs 14 residues. The CDR3 DNA reads TGTGCCAGCAGCGAGGGAGGCGGTAAAGAGACCCAGTACTTC. Protein product: CASSEGGGKETQYF. The entire variable domain, with the rest obtained from reference TRBV7-9 and TRBJ2-5, is as follows: DTGVSQNPRHKITKRGQNVTFRCDPISEHNRLYWYRQTLGQGPEFLTYFQNEAQLEKSRLLSDRFSAERPKGSFSTLEIQRTEQGDSAMYLCASSEGGGKETQYFGPGTRLLVL.

The rearrangement joins TRBV15 to TRBJ1-5; 9 nucleotides match TRBD1. Losses at the gene ends were 3 bases for V and 3 bases for J; bases not matched to a gene: 6. Germline loops: CDR1 LNHNV, CDR2 YYDKDF (reference sequence). The CDR3 consists of 16 residues. The CDR3 DNA follows: TGTGCCACCAGCAGGCCTGGGACAGGGCCCAATCAGCCCCAGCATTTT. Amino acid sequence: CATSRPGTGPNQPQHF.

This rearrangement joins TRBV11-3 to TRBJ2-1; possible D gene TRBD1, 6 bases. Trimming took 6 bases from V and 2 from J, leaving 11 bases between them. CDR1 is SGHNT, CDR2 YENEEA, per germline. CDR3 length: 14 amino acids. The CDR3: CASRIQGAYNEQFF. CDR3 sequence (DNA): TGTGCCAGCAGAATACAGGGAGCCTACAATGAGCAGTTCTTC.

This clonotype was seen a handful of times. The chain links TRBV19 to TRBJ1-1; no reliable D call. The CDR3 totals 13 residues. Germline loops: CDR1 LNHDA, CDR2 SQIVND (reference sequence). Trimming took off 5 bases at V and 0 bases at J, with 7 bases between the two ends. The CDR3 loop is CASSGILNTEAFF. The DNA for the CDR3 is TGTGCCAGTAGTGGTATCTTGAACACTGAAGCTTTCTTT.

There are a few counts of this clonotype. This sequence joins TRBV24-1 and TRBJ2-6; D is possibly TRBD1 (6 bases). Germline loops: CDR1 KGHDR, CDR2 SFDVKD. V lost 2 bases to trimming and J lost 2 bases, with 9 bases between them. CDR3 size: 16 residues. CDR3 amino acids: CATSDSGVAGANVLTF. CDR3 nucleotide sequence: TGTGCCACCAGTGATTCAGGGGTGGCTGGGGCCAACGTCCTGACTTTC.

The chain employs TRBV24-1 and TRBJ1-5, with D maybe TRBD1 (5 bases). The CDR3 consists of 16 residues. Germline values: CDR1 KGHDR, CDR2 SFDVKD. Trimming took off 4 bases at V and 0 bases at J, with 12 bases between the two ends. The CDR3 loop is CATSDPGTNSNQPQHF. DNA for the CDR3: TGTGCCACCAGTGACCCCGGGACGAATAGCAATCAGCCCCAGCATTTT.

This clonotype has only one observation. The chain links TRBV11-1 to TRBJ2-7, with D perhaps being TRBD1 or TRBD2 (6 bases each). V was cut by 5 bases and J by 2 bases, with 10 bases left in between. The CDR3 sequence is 13 residues long. CDR1 SGHAT and CDR2 FQDESV come from the germline V gene (reference sequence). The CDR3 coding sequence is TGTGCCAGCAGCCGCCGGGGGCCCTACGAGCAGTACTTC. This encodes CASSRRGPYEQYF.

The chain has TRBV7-6 and TRBJ2-7; a weak D match, TRBD2 (6 bases). The V gene's germline CDR1 is SGHVS and CDR2 FNYEAQ. The CDR3 covers 15 residues. V lost 5 bases, J lost 2 bases, and 16 bases lay in between. CDR3: CASSLGGIQAYEQYF. The CDR3 DNA follows: TGTGCCAGCAGCCTCGGGGGTATCCAAGCCTACGAGCAGTACTTC.

This clonotype has a handful of counts. This chain links TRBV9 with TRBJ2-2; maybe TRBD2 (5 bases). Germline V gives CDR1 SGDLS, CDR2 YYNGEE. CDR3 length: 15 residues. Trimming took 3 bases from V and 0 from J, leaving 9 bases between them. For the CDR3, the DNA is TGTGCCAGCAGCGCCGGGAACACGAACACCGGGGAGCTGTTTTTT. Protein product: CASSAGNTNTGELFF.

The J gene is TRBJ2-7, the V gene TRBV6-1; TRBD1 aligns across 7 bases. CDR1 MNHNS and CDR2 SASEGT come from the germline V gene. CDR3 length: 14 residues. J lost 1 base, V lost 5 bases, and 5 bases had no gene match. The CDR3 protein is CASSSLQGSYEQYF. The CDR3 region has the DNA TGTGCCAGCAGTTCGCTACAGGGGTCCTACGAGCAGTACTTC.

The gene calls are TRBV12-5 and TRBJ2-7; no definite D call. The V gene's germline CDR1 is LGHNT and CDR2 FRNRAP. The CDR3 covers 12 residues. V lost 1 base and J 4 bases, leaving 5 bases between the germline ends. CDR3 bases: TGTGCTAGTGGTTTGGACATTTACGAGCAGTACTTC. This sequence encodes CASGLDIYEQYF.

V and J are TRBV6-2 or TRBV6-3 and TRBJ1-4; TRBD1 agrees at 10 bases. The length of the CDR3 is 13 residues. Germline CDR1 MNHEY, CDR2 SVGEGT. V shed 8 bases and J 7 bases; nucleotides not matched to a gene: 4. The CDR3 here is CASGQGGAEKLFF. Here the CDR3 DNA reads TGTGCCAGCGGACAGGGGGGAGCTGAAAAACTGTTTTTT.

The chain uses TRBV28 and TRBJ1-1; D is possibly TRBD1 (5 bases). V dropped 4 bases and J dropped 1 base, with 13 bases sitting between them. Germline-derived CDR1 and CDR2 are MDHEN and SYDVKM. The CDR3 totals 15 residues. In nucleotides, the CDR3 is TGTGCCAGCAGTTCGGCAGGGAATACGAACACTGAAGCTTTCTTT. Translating gives CASSSAGNTNTEAFF.

The table lists this clonotype with a count of one. The chain joins TRBV7-9 to TRBJ2-7; D possibly matches TRBD1 or TRBD2 (5 bases each). The ends were cut back, 5 bases at V and 6 bases at J, with 23 bases in the middle. Germline V CDR1 and CDR2: SEHNR, FQNEAQ (reference sequence). The CDR3 runs to 16 residues. CDR3 region: CASSPYWGREISEQYF. Written as DNA, the CDR3 is TGTGCCAGCAGCCCTTACTGGGGCAGGGAGATTTCCGAGCAGTACTTC.

The chain employs TRBV24-1 and TRBJ2-3; perhaps TRBD1 as D (7 bases). The CDR3 sequence is 15 residues long. V was cut by 1 base and J by 5 bases, with 12 bases left in between. The germline V gene encodes CDR1 KGHDR and CDR2 SFDVKD. DNA of the CDR3: TGTGCCACCAGTGATTTTAGACAGGGACTAGATACGCAGTATTTT. Translated: CATSDFRQGLDTQYF.